A single sample is the source of the 23 T cell receptor beta chains below, sequenced in a study of early T cells in non-severe SARS-CoV-2 infection. One entry per CDR3 protein, called by TCRdb with MiXCR from the 5' RACE reads. In the table there are roughly 51,000 distinct CDR3 sequences, about 6.5% of which are singletons. Sequencing used whole blood, obtained at baseline. All receptors come from an adult who was a healthcare worker with PCR-confirmed SARS-CoV-2 infection or an uninfected control (not recorded which).

This clonotype has more than one count but fewer than ten. The chain links TRBV10-3 to TRBJ2-7; TRBD1 matches 9 bases. CDR3 size: 16 residues. The trim removed 4 bases at V and 0 bases at J, leaving 7 bases unmatched. CDR1 and CDR2 (germline): ENHRY, SYGVKD. CDR3 residues: CAISGGQGSSSYEQYF. The DNA of the CDR3 is TGTGCCATCAGTGGGGGACAGGGCTCAAGCTCCTACGAGCAGTACTTC.

This clonotype was counted at least ten times. The rearrangement joins TRBV20-1 to TRBJ1-1; 7 nucleotides line up with TRBD1. CDR3 size: 11 residues. Germline lookup yields CDR1 DFQATT and CDR2 SNEGSKA (reference sequence). Here the CDR3 reads CAGTDHPEAFF. DNA for the CDR3: TGCGCCGGGACAGACCATCCTGAAGCTTTCTTT.

This clonotype was seen ten or more times. V gene TRBV20-1 combines with J gene TRBJ2-7; D perhaps matches TRBD2 (6 bases). The germline V gene has CDR1 DFQATT and CDR2 SNEGSKA (reference sequence). The CDR3 is 16 residues long. V dropped 0 bases and J dropped 1 base, with 16 bases sitting between them. The CDR3 sequence: CSARDFNGGRSYEQYF. CDR3 DNA: TGCAGTGCTAGAGATTTTAACGGGGGAAGGTCCTACGAGCAGTACTTC.

As concerns this clonotype: A read error may be the cause here, since a much bigger clone is one base away. The chain couples TRBV4-3 to TRBJ2-7; 7 bases agree with TRBD1. This CDR3 is built from 16 residues. Germline lookup yields CDR1 LGHNA and CDR2 YSLEER. The CDR3 region is CASNQDPSTGRYEQYF. The CDR3 DNA is TGCGCCAGCAACCAAGATCCCTCGACAGGGCGATACGAGCAGTACTTC.

A few counts support this clonotype. J is TRBJ2-5 and V is TRBV6-5, with D hard to call. The CDR3 spans 12 residues. Germline V lookup: CDR1 MNHEY, CDR2 SVGAGI. V dropped 0 bases and J dropped 5 bases, with 4 bases sitting between them. In nucleotides, the CDR3 is TGTGCCAGCAGTTACTCCCTTGAGACCCAGTACTTC. Protein product: CASSYSLETQYF.

This clonotype was seen ten or more times. This chain connects TRBV28 to TRBJ1-2, with 9 nucleotides matching TRBD1. Per germline, CDR1 MDHEN and CDR2 SYDVKM. This CDR3 has 13 residues. Germline trimming cut 11 bases from V and 8 bases from J; bases unmatched to any gene: 12. The CDR3 DNA reads as TGTGCCGCTTACCGGGACAGGGAGGAGGGCTACACCTTC. Protein sequence: CAAYRDREEGYTF.

This clonotype has at least ten counts. The chain links TRBV7-2 to TRBJ2-1, with TRBD1 as a possible D gene (5 bases). The CDR3 is made up of 15 amino acids. Per the germline V gene, CDR1 is SGHTA and CDR2 is FQGNSA. V was shortened by 2 bases and J by 4 bases, with 12 bases between the two germline ends. The chain's CDR3 is CASSLLRTTYNEQFF. DNA of the CDR3: TGTGCCAGCAGCTTACTACGGACAACTTACAATGAGCAGTTCTTC.

The chain combines TRBV7-8 with TRBJ2-1; 9 bases match TRBD2. This CDR3 contains 17 residues. V was pared by 2 bases and J by 6 bases, with 11 bases of the junction left unmatched. Germline V gene data show CDR1 as SGHVS and CDR2 as FQNEAQ. The CDR3 loop reads CASSLNGLAGSVNEQFF. CDR3 DNA: TGTGCCAGCAGCTTAAACGGGCTAGCGGGGTCTGTCAATGAGCAGTTCTTC.

The CDR3 here is CSARGDNEQYF. The CDR3 nucleotides read TGCAGTGCTAGAGGGGACAACGAGCAGTACTTC. V is TRBV20-1 and J is TRBJ2-7; tentative D call: TRBD1 (6 bases). V lost 1 base and J lost 5, with 6 bases in between. CDR1 DFQATT and CDR2 SNEGSKA come from the germline V gene (reference sequence). The CDR3 is 11 amino acids.

This clonotype was picked up a small number of times. This sequence joins TRBV11-3 and TRBJ2-2, with TRBD1 matching over 7 bases. The CDR3 extends over 16 amino acids. Germline assignment: CDR1 SGHNT and CDR2 YENEEA. V shed 3 bases, J shed 1 base, and the junction held 5 bases outside the gene matches. The CDR3 loop is CASSFGTVMNTGELFF. The CDR3 nucleotides read TGTGCCAGCAGCTTCGGGACAGTAATGAACACCGGGGAGCTGTTTTTT.

This clonotype has at least ten counts. The V gene is TRBV7-2, the J gene TRBJ2-3; D not certain. V was pared by 5 bases and J by 2 bases, with 11 bases between. Germline lookup yields CDR1 SGHTA and CDR2 FQGNSA. The CDR3 runs to 14 residues. This CDR3 is CASSVKAYTDTQYF. The CDR3 DNA reads as TGTGCCAGCAGCGTGAAAGCCTACACAGATACGCAGTATTTT. Together with reference TRBV7-2 and TRBJ2-3, the CDR3 gives the full variable domain: GAGVSQSPSNKVTEKGKDVELRCDPISGHTALYWYRQSLGQGLEFLIYFQGNSAPDKSGLPSDRFSAERTGGSVSTLTIQRTQQEDSAVYLCASSVKAYTDTQYFGPGTRLTVL.

This clonotype was recorded at least ten times. An end of the junction does not agree with germline; a read error may underlie this. CDR3 nucleotide sequence: TGTGCCAGCAGCTCCCCTACCGGGACAGTCCATCCCCACTTT. Residues: CASSSPTGTVHPHF. This sequence joins TRBV5-4 and TRBJ1-1; 7 bases map to TRBD1. CDR3 length: 14 residues. Per the germline V gene, CDR1 is SGHNT and CDR2 is YYREEE (reference sequence). The whole variable domain, filled in from reference TRBV5-4 and TRBJ1-1, reads ETGVTQSPTHLIKTRGQQVTLRCSSQSGHNTVSWYQQALGQGPQFIFQYYREEENGRGNFPPRFSGLQFPNYSSELNVNALELDDSALYLCASSSPTGTVHPHFGQGTRLTVV.

The chain has TRBV3-1 and TRBJ2-7; 8 bases fit TRBD1. This CDR3 spans 14 amino acids. The V gene end was trimmed by 2 bases and the J gene end by 2 bases; junction bases not matched to a gene: 2. CDR1 is LGHDT and CDR2 is YNNKEL in the germline V gene (reference sequence). The CDR3 DNA reads as TGTGCCAGCAGCCAAACAGGGGGGCCCTACGAGCAGTACTTC. Residues: CASSQTGGPYEQYF.

This clonotype has just a few counts. This sequence joins TRBV7-2 and TRBJ2-1, with D possibly matching TRBD2 (6 bases). The CDR3 has 15 residues. Germline assignment: CDR1 SGHTA and CDR2 FQGNSA. V was pared by 7 bases and J by 2 bases, with 15 bases between. CDR3 sequence (DNA): TGTGCCAGCACTGACAGACTAGGCCCCTACAATGAGCAGTTCTTC. Translated, it gives CASTDRLGPYNEQFF.

This clonotype was seen ten or more times. Germline and junction disagree at one end, which may indicate a read error. The genes are TRBV29-1 and TRBJ1-3; D unresolved. CDR1 is SQVTM, CDR2 ANQGSEA, per germline. The CDR3 totals 13 residues. The CDR3 DNA follows: TGCAGTGTTGGCGGTCCCTCTGAAAACACCATATATTTT. It yields the protein CSVGGPSENTIYF.

This clonotype has a handful of counts. The V and J genes are TRBV18 and TRBJ1-5; D not resolved. Germline V gene lookup returns CDR1 KGHSH and CDR2 LQKENI. Trimming left V 2 bases short and J 2 bases short, with 10 bases between. The CDR3 contains 15 residues. The CDR3 is CASSPAASRNQPQHF. As DNA, the CDR3 is TGTGCCAGCTCACCAGCGGCCTCCCGCAATCAGCCCCAGCATTTT.

This clonotype was found many times. The chain combines TRBV6-6 with TRBJ1-4; no definite D call. Trimming shortened V by 5 bases and J by 8 bases, and 6 bases separated the two germline ends. Germline V gene lookup returns CDR1 MNHNY and CDR2 SVGAGI (reference sequence). The CDR3 totals 11 residues. CDR3 bases: TGTGCCAGCAGTCAACCAGAAAAACTGTTTTTT. Protein: CASSQPEKLFF.

There are many counts of this clonotype. The rearrangement joins TRBV2 to TRBJ2-7, with 7 bases identical to TRBD2. Losses at the gene ends were 8 bases for V and 1 base for J; bases not matched to a gene: 5. Looked up from germline, CDR1 is SNHLY and CDR2 is FYNNEI. The CDR3 is 13 residues long. CDR3 in amino acids: CASWGGKSYEQYF. CDR3 DNA: TGTGCCAGCTGGGGGGGGAAATCCTACGAGCAGTACTTC.

This clonotype was seen repeatedly, ten times or more. The chain employs TRBV11-3 and TRBJ2-3, with D perhaps TRBD1 or TRBD2 (5 bases each). The V end was cut by 3 bases, the J end by 1 base, with 14 bases between. Germline V gene sequence: CDR1 SGHNT, CDR2 YENEEA. This CDR3 comprises 16 residues. Written as DNA, the CDR3 is TGTGCCAGCAGCTTCCGGGACGCGCGTCGCACAGATACGCAGTATTTT. Its translation is CASSFRDARRTDTQYF.

This clonotype was recorded at least ten times. V and J are TRBV25-1 and TRBJ1-2, with D perhaps TRBD1 (6 bases). The germline gives CDR1 MGHDK, CDR2 SYGVNS. The CDR3 loop spans 15 amino acids. V was trimmed by 2 bases and J by 4 bases, leaving 14 bases between them. This CDR3 reads CASSESGGLSYGYTF. The DNA of the CDR3 is TGTGCCAGCAGTGAAAGTGGGGGGCTGAGCTATGGCTACACCTTC.

At least ten counts were recorded for this clonotype. The CDR3 spells CSASVGSQETQYF. For the CDR3, the DNA is TGCAGTGCTAGTGTCGGCAGCCAAGAGACCCAGTACTTC. This chain uses TRBV20-1 with TRBJ2-5; no clear D gene. V was clipped by 3 bases and J by 1 base, with 9 bases between them. Germline V gives CDR1 DFQATT, CDR2 SNEGSKA (reference sequence). This CDR3 is 13 amino acids long.

This clonotype is labeled as medium-sized. The chain is built from TRBV11-3 and TRBJ2-3, with 7 nucleotides matching TRBD2. The CDR3 consists of 16 residues. The J segment lost 1 base and the V segment lost 5 bases, leaving 9 bases of the junction unmatched. From germline, CDR1 is SGHNT and CDR2 YENEEA. The CDR3, as DNA: TGTGCCAGCAGCCTATCGGGGCTAGCGGGCACAGATACGCAGTATTTT. It specifies CASSLSGLAGTDTQYF.

A few counts support this clonotype. The V and J genes are TRBV7-9 and TRBJ1-1; D gene uncertain. Germline values: CDR1 SEHNR, CDR2 FQNEAQ (reference sequence). V lost 7 bases, J lost 7 bases, and 16 bases lay in between. CDR3 length equals 13 residues. The CDR3 DNA is TGTGCCAGCATCCTAATTGGGCAGCATGAAGCTTTCTTT. It yields the protein CASILIGQHEAFF. Together with reference TRBV7-9 and TRBJ1-1, the CDR3 gives the full variable domain: DTGVSQNPRHKITKRGQNVTFRCDPISEHNRLYWYRQTLGQGPEFLTYFQNEAQLEKSRLLSDRFSAERPKGSFSTLEIQRTEQGDSAMYLCASILIGQHEAFFGQGTRLTVV.